Below, 23 T cell receptor beta chains from the same sample are listed, as sequenced in a study of response to subunit inactivated influenza vaccine. TCRdb re-called the RT-PCR reads through MiXCR, storing one row per CDR3 protein. The sample shows about 530,000 distinct CDR3 sequences, over 9.5% of them seen only once. Material: PBMCs from blood, obtained on the day of vaccination. These receptors all stem from a man aged 50 to 59 who received an inactivated influenza vaccine.

The rearrangement joins TRBV6-5 to TRBJ2-7; 10 nucleotides align to TRBD1. Looked up from germline, CDR1 is MNHEY and CDR2 is SVGAGI. This CDR3 spans 14 amino acids. V shed 6 bases, J shed 5 bases, and the junction held 7 bases outside the gene matches. In DNA, the CDR3 is TGTGCCAGCAGGTACCGACAGGGGGCCGACGAGCAGTACTTC. Encoded protein: CASRYRQGADEQYF.

The sample holds many counts of this clonotype. For the CDR3, the DNA is TGTGCCAGCAGTTACTGGCTAGCGGGAGTCGAGCAGTTCTTC. It codes for CASSYWLAGVEQFF. The chain couples TRBV6-2 or TRBV6-3 to TRBJ2-1; 10 bases match TRBD2. Germline V gene data show CDR1 as MNHEY and CDR2 as SVGEGT. This CDR3 is built from 14 residues. V lost 1 base, J lost 10 bases, and 4 bases stayed unmatched.

The rearrangement links TRBV9 to TRBJ2-2, with 10 bases that match TRBD2. This CDR3 is 15 amino acids long. CDR1 is SGDLS, CDR2 YYNGEE, per germline. V lost 1 base and J lost 10; bases outside the gene matches: 7. The CDR3 reads CASSVSSGRDAELFF. Here the CDR3 DNA reads TGTGCCAGCAGCGTATCTAGCGGGAGAGACGCGGAGCTGTTTTTT.

This clonotype was counted ten times or more. This sequence joins TRBV20-1 and TRBJ2-3, with D perhaps TRBD1 (6 bases). The V gene lost 1 base and the J gene lost 6 bases, with 20 bases spanning the gap. This CDR3 comprises 16 residues. CDR1 and CDR2 (germline): DFQATT, SNEGSKA (reference sequence). The CDR3 nucleotides read TGCAGTGCTAGAGGCGACAGGCCCCCTCCCGGGGATACGCAGTATTTT. It yields the protein CSARGDRPPPGDTQYF.

This clonotype occurred a few times. The rearrangement links TRBV12-3 or TRBV12-4 to TRBJ2-5, with unresolved D. The V end was cut by 5 bases, the J end by 10 bases, with 17 bases between. The CDR3 extends over 13 amino acids. The CDR3 DNA sequence: TGTGCCAGCAGTCCCCCTTCAGGAATCATCCAGTACTTC. Translated: CASSPPSGIIQYF.

V and J are TRBV10-3 and TRBJ2-5, with D possibly TRBD1 on 6 matching bases. The CDR3 sequence is 14 residues long. Germline V gene lookup returns CDR1 ENHRY and CDR2 SYGVKD. V lost 6 bases and J 0 bases, leaving 11 bases between the germline ends. CDR3 amino acids: CAISPGQNQETQYF. The CDR3 bases are TGTGCCATCAGCCCCGGACAGAACCAAGAGACCCAGTACTTC.

The CDR3 DNA is TGTGCCATCAGTGAGTTGGGACAGGGCAAGGGTGAGCAGTTCTTC. Encoded protein: CAISELGQGKGEQFF. This chain connects TRBV10-3 to TRBJ2-1; 9 bases align to TRBD1. Germline loops: CDR1 ENHRY, CDR2 SYGVKD. Trimming took 1 base from V and 9 from J; bases not matched to a gene: 7. The CDR3 loop spans 15 amino acids.

The sample holds a few counts of this clonotype. J is TRBJ2-7 and V is TRBV6-2 or TRBV6-3; D remains unclear. The ends were cut back, 4 bases at V and 5 bases at J, with 12 bases in the middle. The V gene's germline CDR1 is MNHEY and CDR2 SVGEGT. This CDR3 is built from 13 residues. CDR3 coding DNA: TGTGCCAGCAGTTTGGTCCTTACCAACGAGCAGTACTTC. Translation: CASSLVLTNEQYF.

The chain has TRBV12-3 or TRBV12-4 and TRBJ2-2; possibly TRBD2 for D (5 bases). Between the trimmed V and J ends, which lost 6 bases and 6 bases, there was a span of 11 bases. This CDR3 spans 13 amino acids. The CDR3 sequence: CASSGLISGELFF. CDR3 in DNA: TGTGCCAGCAGCGGACTTATTTCCGGGGAGCTGTTTTTT.

This clonotype was seen repeatedly, ten times or more. The chain couples TRBV12-3 or TRBV12-4 to TRBJ2-5; TRBD1 is a possible D gene (5 bases). Trimming removed 5 bases from V and 1 base from J, with 14 bases in between. This CDR3 is 15 amino acids long. The CDR3 reads CASSETRVVQETQYF. In nucleotides, the CDR3 is TGTGCCAGCAGTGAGACCAGGGTGGTCCAAGAGACCCAGTACTTC.

In its sample, this clonotype was seen many times. The V call is TRBV14, the J call TRBJ2-1; a possible D gene is TRBD2 (6 bases). Trimming cost V 0 bases and J 2 bases, with 11 bases left between them. Germline V gene sequence: CDR1 SGHDN, CDR2 FVKESK. This CDR3 has 16 amino acids. The DNA for the CDR3 is TGTGCCAGCAGCCAAGATCTGGGACTTACCTACAATGAGCAGTTCTTC. This gives the protein CASSQDLGLTYNEQFF.

This chain uses TRBV5-8 with TRBJ2-3, with 10 bases fitting TRBD2. This CDR3 is built from 14 residues. Germline V gene data show CDR1 as SGHTS and CDR2 as YDEGEE. V gave up 0 bases and J gave up 6 bases; unmatched junction bases: 1. CDR3 sequence reads: CASSLASGSDTQYF. As DNA, the CDR3 is TGTGCCAGCAGCTTGGCTAGCGGGAGTGATACGCAGTATTTT.

This clonotype was observed many times. The rearrangement links TRBV5-1 to TRBJ1-5, with TRBD1 matching 7 bases. The CDR3 is 14 residues long. The V and J ends lost 0 bases and 6 bases, in that order; junction bases with no gene match: 3. Germline V CDR1 and CDR2: SGHRS, YFSETQ. The CDR3 nucleotides read TGCGCCAGCAGCTTGGGACAGGGCGCTCAGCCCCAGCATTTT. Amino acids: CASSLGQGAQPQHF.

This clonotype was seen more than once but under ten times. The rearrangement uses TRBV7-2 and TRBJ2-1, with TRBD2 matching over 9 bases. Germline-derived CDR1 and CDR2 are SGHTA and FQGNSA. This CDR3 has 17 amino acids. J was trimmed by 7 bases and V by 2 bases; bases with no gene match: 12. The CDR3 protein is CASSLWVAGEIGNEQFF. CDR3 in DNA: TGTGCCAGCAGCTTATGGGTAGCGGGAGAAATTGGGAATGAGCAGTTCTTC.

The gene calls are TRBV29-1 and TRBJ2-5, with 11 bases fitting TRBD1. Germline assignment: CDR1 SQVTM and CDR2 ANQGSEA. This CDR3 region has 13 residues. CDR3 sequence: CSGQGAVGETQYF. The CDR3 region has the DNA TGCAGTGGACAGGGGGCTGTGGGAGAGACCCAGTACTTC.

The rearrangement uses TRBV4-3 and TRBJ2-1, with D maybe TRBD1 (5 bases). The germline V gene encodes CDR1 LGHNA and CDR2 YSLEER. The CDR3 spans 14 residues. The germline V and J ends were trimmed by 3 bases and 9 bases, with 15 bases remaining between them. CDR3 residues: CASSQGRVVVEQFF. CDR3 coding DNA: TGCGCCAGCAGCCAGGGCAGGGTAGTCGTTGAGCAGTTCTTC.

The V gene is TRBV29-1, the J gene TRBJ2-2, with 10 bases identical to TRBD1. The germline CDR1 and CDR2 sequences are SQVTM and ANQGSEA. Trimming removed 7 bases from V and 6 bases from J; junction bases left unmatched: 14. The CDR3 contains 16 residues. The DNA of the CDR3 is TGCAGCGATTGGGACAGGGGATCTTATAGCCCCGGGGAGCTGTTTTTT. Amino acid sequence: CSDWDRGSYSPGELFF.

This clonotype has ten or more counts. The chain couples TRBV12-3 or TRBV12-4 to TRBJ1-5; TRBD1 is a possible D gene (6 bases). The V and J ends lost 3 bases and 7 bases respectively, with 10 bases between them. The CDR3 consists of 13 residues. The CDR3 DNA reads as TGTGCCAGCAGTTTGAACAGGGCGCAGCCCCAGCATTTT. Translating it yields CASSLNRAQPQHF.

This chain joins TRBV20-1 and TRBJ2-3, with TRBD2 matching over 12 bases. V gave up 6 bases and J gave up 0 bases; unmatched junction bases: 16. The CDR3 extends over 19 amino acids. Germline loops: CDR1 DFQATT, CDR2 SNEGSKA (reference sequence). Written as DNA, the CDR3 is TGCAGTGCAAGCTCCCAGACCCCACTAGCGGGAGGAAGCACAGATACGCAGTATTTT. It yields the protein CSASSQTPLAGGSTDTQYF.

The rearrangement links TRBV9 to TRBJ2-7; D possibly corresponds to TRBD1 (6 bases). V was shortened by 0 bases and J by 0 bases, with 13 bases between the two germline ends. CDR1 is SGDLS, CDR2 YYNGEE, per germline. The CDR3 sequence is 16 residues long. The CDR3 is CASSVVAGANSYEQYF. CDR3 bases: TGTGCCAGCAGCGTAGTGGCAGGGGCCAACTCCTACGAGCAGTACTTC.

V usage is TRBV28 and J usage is TRBJ2-2; tentative D call: TRBD2 (5 bases). The V and J ends lost 6 bases and 3 bases respectively, with 8 bases between them. The CDR3 has 13 amino acids. The germline V gene has CDR1 MDHEN and CDR2 SYDVKM. The DNA for the CDR3 is TGTGCCAGCAGAACGGAGGACACCGGGGAGCTGTTTTTT. This encodes CASRTEDTGELFF.

This clonotype was counted between two and nine times. CDR3 sequence reads: CASSPGGTSHNEQFF. CDR3 bases: TGCGCCAGCAGCCCGGGGGGGACTAGTCACAATGAGCAGTTCTTC. The chain uses TRBV5-1 and TRBJ2-1; TRBD2 aligns across 8 bases. There are 15 residues in the CDR3. Germline CDR1 is SGHRS and CDR2 is YFSETQ. After removal of 4 bases from V and 5 bases from J, the junction contained 8 bases not matched to a gene.

This clonotype was observed a handful of times. The gene calls are TRBV6-5 and TRBJ1-4; possible D gene TRBD1, 5 bases. CDR1 is MNHEY, CDR2 SVGAGI, per germline. The CDR3 is made up of 15 amino acids. The V gene lost 0 bases and the J gene lost 5 bases, with 10 bases spanning the gap. The CDR3 region is CASSYSGRVNEKLFF. As DNA, the CDR3 is TGTGCCAGCAGTTACTCGGGCAGGGTAAATGAAAAACTGTTTTTT.